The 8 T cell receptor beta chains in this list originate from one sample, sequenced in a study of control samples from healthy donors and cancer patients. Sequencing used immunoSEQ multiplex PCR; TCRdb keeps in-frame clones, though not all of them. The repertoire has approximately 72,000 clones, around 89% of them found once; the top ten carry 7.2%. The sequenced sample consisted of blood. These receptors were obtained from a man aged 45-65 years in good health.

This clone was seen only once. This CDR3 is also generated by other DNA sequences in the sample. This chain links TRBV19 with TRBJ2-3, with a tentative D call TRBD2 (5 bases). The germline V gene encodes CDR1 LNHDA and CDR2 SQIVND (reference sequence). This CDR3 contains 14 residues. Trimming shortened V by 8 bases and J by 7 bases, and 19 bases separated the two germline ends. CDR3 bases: TGTGCCAGTGGGGAAAGCGGAACCCCGAATACGCAGTATTTT. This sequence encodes CASGESGTPNTQYF.

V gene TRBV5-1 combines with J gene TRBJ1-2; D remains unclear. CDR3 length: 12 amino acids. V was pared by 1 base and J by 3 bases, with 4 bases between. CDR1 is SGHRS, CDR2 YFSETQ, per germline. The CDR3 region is CASSLTDYGYTF. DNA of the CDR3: TGCGCCAGCAGCTTGACAGACTATGGCTACACCTTC.

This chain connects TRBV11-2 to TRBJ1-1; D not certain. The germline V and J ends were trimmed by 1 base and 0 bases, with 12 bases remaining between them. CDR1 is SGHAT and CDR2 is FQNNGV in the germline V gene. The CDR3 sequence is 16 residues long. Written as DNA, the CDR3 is TGTGCCAGCAGCTTAGGGCACGCGCCCCTGAACACTGAAGCTTTCTTT. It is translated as CASSLGHAPLNTEAFF.

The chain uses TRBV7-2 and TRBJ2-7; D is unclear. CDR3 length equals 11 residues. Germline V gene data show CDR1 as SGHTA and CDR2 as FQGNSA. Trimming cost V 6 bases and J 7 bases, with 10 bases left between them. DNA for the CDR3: TGTGCCAGCAGTTCAAGCCGGGAGCAGTACTTC. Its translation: CASSSSREQYF.

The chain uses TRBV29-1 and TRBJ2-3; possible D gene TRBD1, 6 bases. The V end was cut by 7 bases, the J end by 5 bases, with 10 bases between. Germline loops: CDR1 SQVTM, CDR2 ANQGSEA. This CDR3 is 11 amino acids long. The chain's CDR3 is CSGLQGDTQYF. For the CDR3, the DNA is TGCAGCGGTTTACAGGGAGATACGCAGTATTTT.

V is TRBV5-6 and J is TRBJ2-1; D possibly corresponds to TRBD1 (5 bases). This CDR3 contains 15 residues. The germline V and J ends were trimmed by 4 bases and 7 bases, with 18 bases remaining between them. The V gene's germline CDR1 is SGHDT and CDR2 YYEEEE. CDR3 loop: CASSRTVQGWNEQFF. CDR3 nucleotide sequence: TGTGCCAGCAGCCGAACTGTTCAGGGATGGAATGAGCAGTTCTTC.

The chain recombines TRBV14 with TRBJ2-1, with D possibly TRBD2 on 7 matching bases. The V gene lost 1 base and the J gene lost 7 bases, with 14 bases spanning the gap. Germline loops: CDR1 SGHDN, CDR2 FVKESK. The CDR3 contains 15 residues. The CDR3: CASSQVVGGGNEQFF. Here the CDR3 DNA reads TGTGCCAGCAGCCAAGTCGTGGGAGGGGGGAATGAGCAGTTCTTC.

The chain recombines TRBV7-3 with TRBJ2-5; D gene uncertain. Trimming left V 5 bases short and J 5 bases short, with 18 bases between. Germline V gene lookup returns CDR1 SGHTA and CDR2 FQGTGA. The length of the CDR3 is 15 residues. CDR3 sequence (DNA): TGTGCCAGCAGCCCGGAGTTTGGTGGCTGGGAGACCCAGTACTTC. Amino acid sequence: CASSPEFGGWETQYF.